A selection of T cell receptor beta chains follows, all from one sample in a study of cytomegalovirus exposure and HLA in healthy donors. This table comes from immunoSEQ multiplex PCR, and its TCRdb copy is limited to in-frame clones, with some not included. Here the sample spans some 110,000 clones, about 85% being singletons. Sequenced input: PBMCs. These receptors were obtained from a woman between 18 and 29 years old in good health and CMV-seropositive. Both conserved end residues are part of each CDR3. D genes are given only for firm matches.

TRBV9 TRBD1 CASSSGTGAGQPQHF
TRBV15 - CATSRDPKPGTEAFF
TRBV29-1 - CSVEVSRREQYF
TRBV5-1 - CASSSSPGLIYNSPLHF
TRBV28 TRBD2 CASSLPGLAGGSYEQYF
TRBV19 TRBD1 CASNEPRDSGMATEAFF
TRBV27 TRBD1 CASSEIQGSGETQYF
TRBV28 - CASSPTGVNEQYF
TRBV28 - CASTIGGPSYEQYF
TRBV7-9 TRBD1 CASSFRGQGAVLTNEQFF
TRBV5-1 - CASSPGGGVIYGYTF
TRBV29-1 TRBD1 CSAETTGGDNYGYTF
TRBV5-6 TRBD1 CASSYRGLAEAFF
TRBV19 - CASSSHPRAGYGYTF
TRBV2 TRBD1 CASSDLGQGTQPQHF
TRBV2 TRBD2 CASSEGFRQGGYEQYF
TRBV2 - CASSPLEAVLGNTIYF
TRBV7-6 TRBD2 CASSWESSGYNEQFF
TRBV28 TRBD2 CASSFDWGREVLYEQYF